A selection of T cell receptor beta chains follows, all from one sample in a study of blood T cell repertoires in COVID-19. Assay used: immunoSEQ multiplex PCR; TCRdb lists only in-frame clones, some missing. In the table there are around 150,000 clones, over 70% of which are singletons. The sample consisted of peripheral blood. The receptors here all came from a man between 65 and 85 years old with acute or convalescent COVID-19. CDR3s include the opening cysteine and the closing phenylalanine or tryptophan. A D gene is named only where the DNA matches it firmly. For some rows the clone size is stated as once, few or many, or as a class when expanded; others skip it.

few,TRBJ2-7,TRBD1,TRBV5-5,TGTGCCAGCAGCTTGGGACAGGGCTCCTACGAGCAGTACTTC,CASSLGQGSYEQYF
NA,TRBJ1-3,NA,TRBV5-1,TGCGCCAGCAGCTTACAGGGCAGAAACACCATATATTTT,CASSLQGRNTIYF
NA,TRBJ1-1,TRBD1,TRBV15,TGTGCCACCAGCAGTACAGGGGGGGTTTCTGAAGCTTTCTTT,CATSSTGGVSEAFF
NA,TRBJ2-2,TRBD2,TRBV19,TGTGCCAGTTCTCCGGGACTAGCGGGAGGCCGTGGCCCCGGGGAGCTGTTTTTT,CASSPGLAGGRGPGELFF
NA,TRBJ2-1,TRBD1,TRBV24-1,TGTGCCACCAGTGATTTCGCTACCGGGACAGGGACCGACAATGAGCAGTTCTTC,CATSDFATGTGTDNEQFF
NA,TRBJ2-1,TRBD2,TRBV6-5,TGTGCCAGAAAAATAGCGGGGCTATTAGACAATGAGCAGTTCTTC,CARKIAGLLDNEQFF
NA,TRBJ2-5,TRBD2,TRBV9,TGTGCCAGCAGCGTGAGCGGGAGGGCCTGGGAGACCCAGTACTTC,CASSVSGRAWETQYF
NA,TRBJ2-1,TRBD2,TRBV7-2,TGTGCCAGCAGCTTAGATAGGGGCGGGAGGCACATCTACAATGAGCAGTTCTTC,CASSLDRGGRHIYNEQFF
NA,TRBJ1-1,TRBD1,TRBV6-6,TGTGCCAGCAATTTACAGGGGACTTTTATTGAAGCTTTCTTT,CASNLQGTFIEAFF
NA,TRBJ2-1,TRBD2,TRBV24-1,TGTGCCACCAGTGATACTAGCGGGACTATTGAGCAGTTCTTC,CATSDTSGTIEQFF
NA,TRBJ2-6,NA,TRBV6-7,TGTGCCAGCAGTTCGCCAAACACCTCCGGGTCCTTGGGTGGGGCCAACGTCCTGACTTTC,CASSSPNTSGSLGGANVLTF
NA,TRBJ2-5,TRBD2,TRBV12-5,TGTGCTAGTGGTTTGGGAGCGGGAGCCCCGAAGACCCAGTACTTC,CASGLGAGAPKTQYF
NA,TRBJ1-5,NA,TRBV10-2,TGCGCCAGCAGTGAGGTACAGGTGGCTCAGCCCCAGCATTTT,CASSEVQVAQPQHF
NA,TRBJ1-2,TRBD1,TRBV7-2,TGTGCCAGCAGCTTAGATGGACAGGGGGCCTATGGCTACACCTTC,CASSLDGQGAYGYTF
NA,TRBJ1-5,NA,TRBV7-2,TGTGCCAGCAGCGACAGGATCAATCAGCCCCAGCATTTT,CASSDRINQPQHF
NA,TRBJ2-5,NA,TRBV5-6,TGTGCCAGCAGCCGACAGGCGGTCCAAGAGACCCAGTACTTC,CASSRQAVQETQYF